The sequence of this T cell receptor beta chain was determined in a study of T cells in Graves' hyperthyroidism and ophthalmopathy. Study-level results: The model foresaw ophthalmopathy a median around 6 months prior to onset. Most expanded thyroid clonotypes above 0.001 recurred in blood.

Investigators excluded patients with uncontrolled infection, other autoimmune disease, pregnancy or lactation. PBMCs were obtained from roughly 10 ml fresh peripheral blood. Amplification yielded TCR beta CDR3 regions, with RNA transcripts as the source. A first-round RT-PCR of the TCR CDR3 used the HTBI primer set. TCRdb reprocessed the multiplex PCR reads with MiXCR, giving one entry per CDR3 protein. This table has hundreds of thousands of distinct CDR3 sequences, approximately 36% appearing once. The CDR3 contains 15 residues. With V trimmed by 3 bases and J by 7 bases, 6 bases remained unmatched. The germline gives CDR1 WNHNN, CDR2 SYGVQD (reference sequence). Many counts were recorded for this clonotype. No antigen is known for it.

The source of this sequence is a woman in her forties with Graves' hyperthyroidism. The chain combines TRBV10-1 with TRBJ1-5; 10 positions agree with TRBD1. Sequencing used blood. CDR3: CASSDGQGVGQPQHF. The CDR3, as DNA: TGCGCCAGCAGTGACGGACAGGGGGTCGGACAGCCCCAGCATTTT.